This T cell receptor (beta chain) was sequenced for a study of blood T cell repertoires in COVID-19. Study context: Acute and convalescent COVID-19 samples came from the United States, Italy and Spain.

TCRdb's copy holds only in-frame clones and misses some; the assay was immunoSEQ multiplex PCR. In the table there are approximately 160,000 clones, around four fifths of which are singletons. The CDR3 extends over 17 amino acids. V lost 4 bases to trimming and J lost 4 bases; unmatched junction nucleotides: 6. The V gene's germline CDR1 is SGHNT and CDR2 YYREEE (reference sequence). Individuals drawn from 24 US areas were roughly 18 to 95 years old. Donors were grouped by their self-reported clinical history. Two negative PCRs, clearance, or symptom resolution were required of recovered Cohort 3 donors.

The genes are TRBV5-4 and TRBJ2-1; 15 bases fit TRBD2. Specimen: PBMCs or T cells enriched from blood (not recorded which). The receptor's source is a woman between 50 and 59 years old who had recovered from COVID-19. As DNA, the CDR3 is TGTGCCAGCAGCCCTGTGGGGACTAGCGGGGGGTACAATGAGCAGTTCTTC. Residues: CASSPVGTSGGYNEQFF. Drawing the rest from reference TRBV5-4 and TRBJ2-1, the complete variable domain is ETGVTQSPTHLIKTRGQQVTLRCSSQSGHNTVSWYQQALGQGPQFIFQYYREEENGRGNFPPRFSGLQFPNYSSELNVNALELDDSALYLCASSPVGTSGGYNEQFFGPGTRLTVL.